Each of the 18 T cell receptor beta chains below was sequenced from the same sample in a study of regulatory T cells in long-lasting Graves disease. Arm-PCR of CDR3 regions and iRepertoire HTBI primers were the basis on which TCR beta libraries were built. One entry per CDR3 protein results from TCRdb running MiXCR on the multiplex PCR reads. The table has 580,000 or so distinct CDR3 sequences, around 16% seen once. The time point denotes: newly diagnosed GD, antithyroid drugs for less than 3 months. PBMC RNA was the source of the TCR library. These same records also appear under a second study, on T cells in Graves' hyperthyroidism and ophthalmopathy.

This specimen consisted of peripheral blood mononuclear cells (PBMCs), obtained at new diagnosis, from a patient treated with antithyroid drugs. These receptors were collected from a man between 18 and 35 years old with Graves disease.

This clonotype was detected many times. This chain uses TRBV6-2 or TRBV6-3 with TRBJ1-1, with D unclear. V lost 2 bases and J 0 bases, leaving 7 bases between the germline ends. Germline CDR1 and CDR2: MNHEY and SVGEGT. This CDR3 is 14 amino acids long. CDR3 amino acids: CASSYRSMNTEAFF. CDR3 DNA sequence: TGTGCCAGCAGTTACCGGAGCATGAACACTGAAGCTTTCTTT.

This clonotype has a count of ten or more. The chain combines TRBV20-1 with TRBJ2-3, with 7 positions matching TRBD2. Germline V CDR1 and CDR2: DFQATT, SNEGSKA (reference sequence). CDR3 length: 16 residues. V was pared by 1 base and J by 8 bases, with 15 bases of the junction left unmatched. In DNA, the CDR3 is TGCAGTGCTAGAGGGGTGGGGGAGGGCCTCGGAGGTACGCAGTATTTT. Translation: CSARGVGEGLGGTQYF.

This clonotype was found many times. The chain employs TRBV30 and TRBJ2-3, with D uncertain. The germline V gene has CDR1 GTSNPN and CDR2 SVGIG (reference sequence). The CDR3 sequence is 14 residues long. Trimming left V 5 bases short and J 2 bases short, with 14 bases between. The CDR3 bases are TGTGCCTGGGAACCCGTACGGTCCACAGATACGCAGTATTTT. Protein sequence: CAWEPVRSTDTQYF.

This clonotype turned up a few times. V gene TRBV20-1 combines with J gene TRBJ1-1; 8 bases align to TRBD1. In germline, CDR1 is DFQATT, CDR2 SNEGSKA (reference sequence). With V trimmed by 3 bases and J by 1 base, 13 bases remained unmatched. This CDR3 region has 17 residues. The DNA of the CDR3 is TGCAGTGCTAGTGAGGTCAGGGGGCTAGCTAAGAACACTGAAGCTTTCTTT. This sequence encodes CSASEVRGLAKNTEAFF.

The chain employs TRBV5-4 and TRBJ2-3; 9 bases are shared with TRBD2. V gave up 2 bases and J gave up 4 bases; unmatched junction bases: 8. The CDR3 is made up of 16 amino acids. Germline CDR1 SGHNT, CDR2 YYREEE (reference sequence). CDR3 in DNA: TGTGCCAGCAGCTTCCTAGGCGGGGGGGGCCCAGATACGCAGTATTTT. Its translation: CASSFLGGGGPDTQYF. Complete variable domain (other parts from reference TRBV5-4 and TRBJ2-3): ETGVTQSPTHLIKTRGQQVTLRCSSQSGHNTVSWYQQALGQGPQFIFQYYREEENGRGNFPPRFSGLQFPNYSSELNVNALELDDSALYLCASSFLGGGGPDTQYFGPGTRLTVL.

Remarks on this clonotype: This could be a read error, since a much larger clone is one nucleotide away. The missing conserved phenylalanine or tryptophan at the end of this CDR3 makes a read error likely. The V gene is TRBV27, the J gene TRBJ1-1; TRBD1 is a possible D gene (5 bases). The length of the CDR3 is 15 residues. Germline lookup yields CDR1 MNHEY and CDR2 SMNVEV (reference sequence). V was shortened by 2 bases and J by 2 bases, with 12 bases between the two germline ends. The CDR3 is CASSLRRRDNTEAFL. The CDR3 region has the DNA TGTGCCAGCAGTTTAAGGCGCAGGGACAACACTGAAGCTTTCCTT.

There are many counts of this clonotype. The chain combines TRBV20-1 with TRBJ1-2; D remains unclear. The CDR3 covers 12 residues. Germline V gives CDR1 DFQATT, CDR2 SNEGSKA (reference sequence). Trimming removed 0 bases from V and 4 bases from J, with 6 bases in between. This CDR3 is CSARDLVYGYTF. CDR3 DNA: TGCAGTGCTAGAGATTTAGTCTATGGCTACACCTTC.

V is TRBV6-1 and J is TRBJ2-1, with 10 nucleotides matching TRBD1. With V trimmed by 5 bases and J by 8 bases, 6 bases remained unmatched. The CDR3 has 14 amino acids. Germline CDR1 reads MNHNS; CDR2 reads SASEGT. The CDR3 region is CASSIRQGAYEQFF. In DNA, the CDR3 is TGTGCCAGCAGTATCCGACAGGGGGCTTATGAGCAGTTCTTC.

In this sample, this clonotype turned up many times. This rearrangement joins TRBV10-3 to TRBJ1-2; no firm D call. V shed 3 bases and J shed 0 bases, with 14 bases lying between them. The CDR3 totals 16 residues. CDR1 and CDR2 (germline): ENHRY, SYGVKD. CDR3 nucleotide sequence: TGTGCCATCAGTGATAGGGAACGTAAAACTAACTATGGCTACACCTTC. Translating gives CAISDRERKTNYGYTF.

This clonotype was counted ten times or more. The CDR3 loop is CASSDPHGGLAGYEQYF. CDR3 DNA: TGTGCCAGCAGCGACCCTCATGGGGGTCTAGCGGGCTACGAGCAGTACTTC. This chain links TRBV9 with TRBJ2-7; TRBD2 matches at 8 bases. Looked up from germline, CDR1 is SGDLS and CDR2 is YYNGEE. The CDR3 runs 17 residues. With 3 bases clipped from V and 3 bases from J, the junction kept 14 bases outside the gene matches.

This clonotype was seen a few times. J is TRBJ1-2 and V is TRBV6-1; D gene unclear. This CDR3 has 11 residues. V was clipped by 6 bases and J by 5 bases, with 7 bases between them. Germline-derived CDR1 and CDR2 are MNHNS and SASEGT. CDR3: CASRATYGYTF. The CDR3 DNA follows: TGTGCCAGCAGAGCGACTTATGGCTACACCTTC.

The genes are TRBV30 and TRBJ2-5; 14 nucleotides align to TRBD2. Germline V gives CDR1 GTSNPN, CDR2 SVGIG (reference sequence). This CDR3 has 23 residues. Unmatched junction bases numbered 25, after V lost 0 bases and J lost 4 bases. The CDR3 protein is CAWSVARTWGGQWTSGRRETQYF. Written as DNA, the CDR3 is TGTGCCTGGAGTGTAGCCCGAACATGGGGGGGGCAATGGACTAGCGGGAGGAGAGAGACCCAGTACTTC.

This clonotype was seen repeatedly, ten times or more. The chain recombines TRBV6-1 with TRBJ1-5; weak D call: TRBD1 (5 bases). This CDR3 contains 15 residues. Germline-derived CDR1 and CDR2 are MNHNS and SASEGT. V lost 6 bases, J lost 1 base, and 13 bases lay in between. DNA for the CDR3: TGTGCCAGCAGCAAGACGACAGTGAGCAATCAGCCCCAGCATTTT. This translates into CASSKTTVSNQPQHF.

The chain uses TRBV15 and TRBJ2-3; 10 bases match TRBD1. CDR1 is LNHNV and CDR2 is YYDKDF in the germline V gene (reference sequence). The CDR3 consists of 16 residues. J lost 4 bases, V lost 2 bases, and 6 bases had no gene match. As DNA, the CDR3 is TGTGCCACCAGCAGACGCGTAGGGACAGGGGCAGATACGCAGTATTTT. Protein: CATSRRVGTGADTQYF.

The chain carries TRBV11-2 and TRBJ2-5; D gene unclear. The CDR3 is 12 residues long. Germline V lookup: CDR1 SGHAT, CDR2 FQNNGV. V was shortened by 4 bases and J by 1 base, with 4 bases between the two germline ends. CDR3: CASSSFQETQYF. The CDR3 DNA reads as TGTGCCAGCAGCTCGTTCCAAGAGACCCAGTACTTC. The complete variable domain, with remaining parts taken from reference TRBV11-2 and TRBJ2-5, reads EAGVAQSPRYKIIEKRQSVAFWCNPISGHATLYWYQQILGQGPKLLIQFQNNGVVDDSQLPKDRFSAERLKGVDSTLKIQPAKLEDSAVYLCASSSFQETQYFGPGTRLLVL.

This clonotype was picked up many times. V gene TRBV30 combines with J gene TRBJ2-1, with D possibly matching TRBD2 (6 bases). The germline CDR1 and CDR2 sequences are GTSNPN and SVGIG (reference sequence). The CDR3 consists of 12 residues. Between the trimmed V and J ends, which lost 7 bases and 4 bases, there was a span of 11 bases. For the CDR3, the DNA is TGTGCCTACAGCGGGTTTTACAATGAGCAGTTCTTC. As protein: CAYSGFYNEQFF.

The chain combines TRBV12-5 with TRBJ2-7; a possible D gene is TRBD2 (5 bases). The CDR3 runs to 18 residues. CDR1 is LGHNT and CDR2 is FRNRAP in the germline V gene. V was cut by 0 bases and J by 1 base, with 19 bases left in between. CDR3 in DNA: TGTGCTAGTGGTTTGGTAACCTTTCCGGGCCGCGGGTCCTACGAGCAGTACTTC. Protein: CASGLVTFPGRGSYEQYF. The variable domain in full, with the rest retrieved from reference TRBV12-5 and TRBJ2-7, is DARVTQTPRHKVTEMGQEVTMRCQPILGHNTVFWYRQTMMQGLELLAYFRNRAPLDDSGMPKDRFSAEMPDATLATLKIQPSEPRDSAVYFCASGLVTFPGRGSYEQYFGPGTRLTVT.

Notes on this clonotype: At one boundary the junction diverges from the germline segment, which might be a read error. This chain uses TRBV7-2 with TRBJ2-5, with TRBD1 matching 9 bases. CDR3 length: 15 amino acids. Germline CDR1 is SGHTA and CDR2 is FQGNSA. CDR3 sequence: CAGSFPTGGAETQYF. CDR3 nucleotides: TGTGCCGGCAGCTTCCCTACAGGGGGCGCGGAGACCCAGTACTTC.